This T cell receptor beta chain is from a study of cytotoxic CD8 clonotypes in ibrutinib-treated CLL. Study context: Of a cohort that held about a dozen relapsed/refractory and 15 treatment-naive patients, about 18 were IGHV unmutated. Sample averages reached 255,043 productive templates and 94,082 productive rearrangements. General study points: Having risen at ibrutinib response, clonality had fallen back toward baseline by progression. Patients had baseline clonality above age-matched healthy donors, and this clonality moved with circulating CD8+ T-cell counts.

The protocol was immunoSEQ multiplex PCR, while the TCRdb copy is restricted to in-frame clones and leaves out a portion. The sample consists of fewer than 300,000 clones, around 76% of them appearing once. Of note for this clone: Its antigen is as yet unknown.

This CDR3 spans 16 amino acids. V shed 5 bases, J shed 3 bases, and the junction held 8 bases outside the gene matches. Germline V gene sequence: CDR1 LNHNV, CDR2 YYDKDF (reference sequence). This rearrangement joins TRBV15 to TRBJ1-5, with 9 bases matching TRBD1. Sequenced here: PBMCs, sampled at disease progression, from a patient treated with ibrutinib. This clonotype was obtained from a human donor with chronic lymphocytic leukemia. The CDR3 loop reads CATSARGQGHNQPQHF. The CDR3 coding sequence is TGTGCCACCAGCGCCCGGGGACAGGGTCACAATCAGCCCCAGCATTTT. The full variable domain, completed using reference TRBV15 and TRBJ1-5, is DAMVIQNPRYQVTQFGKPVTLSCSQTLNHNVMYWYQQKSSQAPKLLFHYYDKDFNNEADTPDNFQSRRPNTSFCFLDIRSPGLGDTAMYLCATSARGQGHNQPQHFGDGTRLSIL.